This T cell receptor beta chain comes out of a study of blood T cell repertoires in COVID-19. Study-wide context: Italy, Spain and the United States were the sources of the convalescent and acute COVID-19 samples. Sample material is recorded as cDNA or gDNA derived from T cells, B-cell-depleted T cells, or PBMCs.

In germline, CDR1 is SGHVT, CDR2 SQSDAQ. The CDR3 has 14 residues. The V and J ends lost 3 bases and 4 bases respectively, with 10 bases between them. In the original analysis: Estimates of nucleated cell counts were drawn from the amplification of reference gene primers. Sequenced by immunoSEQ multiplex PCR; TCRdb stores in-frame clones only, minus some. The V and J calls and clone size are taken from that table; D and trimming were inferred from the DNA. The table lists some 390,000 clones, about 91% of them singletons. While infection was still active, Seattle patients were enrolled and then followed longitudinally.

The chain combines TRBV7-4 with TRBJ1-5; no clear D gene. The sample consisted of peripheral blood. This clonotype originated in a woman aged 40 to 50 with COVID-19, enrolled during active disease. CDR3 nucleotide sequence: TGTGCCAGCAGCTTGCCGGGAAGAAATCAGCCCCAGCATTTT. Translation: CASSLPGRNQPQHF.